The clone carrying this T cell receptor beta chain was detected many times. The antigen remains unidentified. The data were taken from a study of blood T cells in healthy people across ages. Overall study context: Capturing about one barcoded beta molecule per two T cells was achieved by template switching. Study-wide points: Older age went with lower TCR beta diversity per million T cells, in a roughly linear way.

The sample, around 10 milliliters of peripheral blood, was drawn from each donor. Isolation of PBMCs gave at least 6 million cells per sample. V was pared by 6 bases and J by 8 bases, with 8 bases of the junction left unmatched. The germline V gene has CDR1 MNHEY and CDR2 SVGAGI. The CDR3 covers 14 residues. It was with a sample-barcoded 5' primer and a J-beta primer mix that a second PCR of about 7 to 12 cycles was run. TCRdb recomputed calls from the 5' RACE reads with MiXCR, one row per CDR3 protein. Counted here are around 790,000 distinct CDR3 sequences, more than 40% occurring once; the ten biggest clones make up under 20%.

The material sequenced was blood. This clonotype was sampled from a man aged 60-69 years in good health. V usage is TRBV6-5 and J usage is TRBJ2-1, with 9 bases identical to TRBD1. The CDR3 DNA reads TGTGCCAGCAGGCCGGACAGGGGACGGGATGAGCAGTTCTTC. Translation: CASRPDRGRDEQFF.